This T cell receptor (beta chain) stems from a study of neurological immune-mediated disorders. The study, taken as a whole, reports: Across subjects, no CDR3 amino acid sequence appeared in expanded clones of more than one subject, a finding that suggested private repertoires in all groups.

The CDR3 is 14 amino acids. The V and J ends lost 0 bases and 7 bases respectively, with 10 bases between them. Germline CDR1 and CDR2: SGHRS and YFSETQ. cDNA was made by 5'RACE with 10-nucleotide random UMIs. Sequencing runs each yielded over 170 million TCR-beta sequences from 15-18 subjects. TCRdb re-derived calls from the 5' RACE reads in MiXCR, one entry per CDR3 protein. The sample holds 50,000 to 70,000 distinct CDR3 sequences; 12% are singletons and the top ten take roughly a tenth. Unsorted libraries were derived from 2 million PBMCs stored at -80 C. This clonotype was counted ten times or more. Its target is not known.

The chain links TRBV5-1 to TRBJ2-2; D possibly corresponds to TRBD2 (6 bases). The TCR originated in a woman aged 55-75 years with HTLV-1-associated myelopathy (HAM/TSP). The source material was PBMCs. This chain's CDR3 is CASSLDTGGGELFF. CDR3 sequence (DNA): TGCGCCAGCAGCTTGGATACCGGGGGCGGGGAGCTGTTTTTT. Full variable domain (outside the CDR3, taken from reference TRBV5-1 and TRBJ2-2): KAGVTQTPRYLIKTRGQQVTLSCSPISGHRSVSWYQQTPGQGLQFLFEYFSETQRNKGNFPGRFSGRQFSNSRSEMNVSTLELGDSALYLCASSLDTGGGELFFGEGSRLTVL.